What follows describes a single TCR beta chain. What it binds is unknown. This sample was taken from a study of cytomegalovirus exposure and HLA in healthy donors. Overall study results and limits: For most TCR beta V segments, an earlier analysis put the productive rate at about 87% or about 30% of the time.

Germline V gives CDR1 LNHDA, CDR2 SQIVND (reference sequence). The germline V and J ends were trimmed by 3 bases and 2 bases, with 7 bases remaining between them. The CDR3 has 13 residues. The PCR ran on 60 Vbeta and 13 Jbeta primers. In the original analysis: As a later analysis found, there were around 86 million unique TCR beta chains, of which approximately 10 million were shared. Method: immunoSEQ multiplex PCR; TCRdb's copy keeps in-frame clones and lacks some. The D gene and trimming were derived from the DNA, and the V and J assignments and clone size from that table. Among 150,000 to 200,000 clones listed, 75% to 90% were seen once.

Material for sequencing was PBMCs. The rearrangement uses TRBV19 and TRBJ2-5; weak D call: TRBD1 (5 bases). The TCR was taken from a man aged 50 or older in good health and CMV-seronegative. CDR3 nucleotide sequence: TGTGCCAGTAGTATTGACAGTCAAGAGACCCAGTACTTC. Residues: CASSIDSQETQYF.